This T cell receptor beta chain was recorded in a study of cytomegalovirus exposure and HLA in healthy donors. Notes on the study in general: In a later analysis, most CMV-associated TCR beta chains appeared HLA-restricted.

Healthy bone marrow donors made up the cohort. V was trimmed by 6 bases and J by 6 bases, leaving 15 bases between them. Germline V gene sequence: CDR1 MGHRA, CDR2 YSYEKL. This CDR3 contains 14 residues. This clone occurred once. The antigen is not known. Amplification used 60 Vbeta primers and 13 Jbeta primers. The data were produced by immunoSEQ multiplex PCR, yet TCRdb's version contains in-frame clones alone and is incomplete. The sample comprises 150,000 to 200,000 clones, approximately 85% of which are singletons, and about 2% rests with the top ten. The sequencing input was PBMCs. The TCR comes from a man between 18 and 29 years old in good health and CMV-seropositive. This rearrangement joins TRBV4-1 to TRBJ1-3; D is uncertain. This chain's CDR3 is CASRARISENTIYF. Here the CDR3 DNA reads TGCGCCAGCAGAGCGCGCATAAGTGAAAACACCATATATTTT.